This T cell receptor (beta chain) stems from a study of T-cell reconstitution after alpha-beta-depleted transplantation in children. TCRbeta library preparation incorporated unique molecular identifiers. TCRdb re-derived calls from the PCR reads in MiXCR, one entry per CDR3 protein. Among around 480,000 distinct CDR3 sequences listed, 32% were seen once. The specimen comprised PBMCs from the stem cell graft donor, sampled from the stem cell graft. This TCR was sampled from a human donor who donated a stem cell graft to a child with aplastic anemia.

In nucleotides, the CDR3 is TGTGCCAGCAGCGTATCGAGTGAGGCTTACGAGCAGTACTTC. This translates into CASSVSSEAYEQYF. This chain joins TRBV9 and TRBJ2-7; the D is unclear. V lost 1 base to trimming and J lost 4 bases, with 12 bases between them. Germline values: CDR1 SGDLS, CDR2 YYNGEE. The CDR3 runs 14 residues.